Listed here are 21 T cell receptor beta chains from one sample, sequenced in a study of blood T cell repertoires in COVID-19. Sequencing was performed with immunoSEQ multiplex PCR; in TCRdb, only in-frame clones are kept and a portion is missing. This sample carries approximately 260,000 clones, about 86% of them seen once, and the ten largest clones take less than 4%. Material for sequencing was PBMCs or T cells enriched from blood (not recorded which). Receptors were obtained from a woman in her 40s with acute COVID-19.

The chain has TRBV19 and TRBJ1-1; D gene ambiguous. With 3 bases removed from V and 1 base from J, the gap between germline ends came to 9 bases. The CDR3 is 14 residues long. Germline CDR1 and CDR2: LNHDA and SQIVND (reference sequence). The CDR3 region is CASSIERGNTEAFF. CDR3 nucleotides: TGTGCCAGTAGTATTGAGCGGGGGAACACTGAAGCTTTCTTT. The whole variable domain, filled in from reference TRBV19 and TRBJ1-1, reads DGGITQSPKYLFRKEGQNVTLSCEQNLNHDAMYWYRQDPGQGLRLIYYSQIVNDFQKGDIAEGYSVSREKKESFPLTVTSAQKNPTAFYLCASSIERGNTEAFFGQGTRLTVV.

This chain joins TRBV7-9 and TRBJ2-7; 10 bases are shared with TRBD1. The V segment lost 5 bases and the J segment 5 bases; nucleotides outside the gene matches: 6. Germline V gene data show CDR1 as SEHNR and CDR2 as FQNEAQ (reference sequence). The CDR3 is 14 amino acids. CDR3 bases: TGTGCCAGCAGCACGGGACAGGGGAGGAACGAGCAGTACTTC. It translates to CASSTGQGRNEQYF.

The chain recombines TRBV4-1 with TRBJ1-1, with TRBD1 identical over 7 bases. Trimming at V came to 2 bases and at J to 5 bases, leaving 5 bases not matched to a gene. Germline values: CDR1 MGHRA, CDR2 YSYEKL. The CDR3 is 14 amino acids. CDR3 in amino acids: CASSQPVRGTEAFF. The CDR3 DNA reads as TGCGCCAGCAGCCAACCAGTCAGGGGGACTGAAGCTTTCTTT.

V and J are TRBV5-1 and TRBJ2-3; tentative D call: TRBD1 (5 bases). The CDR3 extends over 14 amino acids. V lost 0 bases, J lost 3 bases, and 8 bases lay in between. Germline CDR1 and CDR2: SGHRS and YFSETQ. CDR3 amino acids: CASSLGGGTDTQYF. As DNA, the CDR3 is TGCGCCAGCAGCTTGGGGGGCGGAACAGATACGCAGTATTTT. Based on the CDR3 plus reference TRBV5-1 and TRBJ2-3, the full variable domain is KAGVTQTPRYLIKTRGQQVTLSCSPISGHRSVSWYQQTPGQGLQFLFEYFSETQRNKGNFPGRFSGRQFSNSRSEMNVSTLELGDSALYLCASSLGGGTDTQYFGPGTRLTVL.

This chain links TRBV7-2 with TRBJ2-7; 12 bases map to TRBD2. The CDR3 consists of 15 residues. V trimming: 3 bases; J trimming: 1 base; junction bases outside the gene matches: 1. CDR1 is SGHTA and CDR2 is FQGNSA in the germline V gene. The CDR3 nucleotides are TGTGCCAGCAGCTTCGGACTAGCGGGGTCCTACGAGCAGTACTTC. This translates into CASSFGLAGSYEQYF.

The DNA of the CDR3 is TGTGCCAGCAGCCAAGTAGGACACAGCACCGGGGAGCTGTTTTTT. It encodes CASSQVGHSTGELFF. The J gene is TRBJ2-2, the V gene TRBV3-1 (or the pseudogene TRBV3-2); possible D gene TRBD1, 5 bases. Germline values: CDR1 LGHDT, CDR2 YNNKEL (reference sequence). The germline V and J ends were trimmed by 1 base and 4 bases, with 10 bases remaining between them. This CDR3 has 15 residues.

The chain is built from TRBV5-1 and TRBJ2-7; D is undetermined. Per the germline V gene, CDR1 is SGHRS and CDR2 is YFSETQ. The ends were cut back, 0 bases at V and 0 bases at J, with 10 bases in the middle. The CDR3 is 15 residues long. CDR3 nucleotide sequence: TGCGCCAGCAGCTTGGGGTCGCACACCTCCTACGAGCAGTACTTC. This translates into CASSLGSHTSYEQYF.

The CDR3: CASNTDRGHGYTF. As DNA, the CDR3 is TGTGCCAGCAACACGGACAGGGGGCACGGCTACACCTTC. The rearrangement uses TRBV6-5 and TRBJ1-2; 11 bases fit TRBD1. Trimming removed 7 bases from V and 8 bases from J; junction bases left unmatched: 6. The CDR3 has 13 amino acids. Germline V gene data show CDR1 as MNHEY and CDR2 as SVGAGI.

V usage is TRBV4-2 and J usage is TRBJ1-3; D gene uncertain. The V end lost 4 bases, the J end lost 1 base, and 11 bases lay between the germline ends. Germline V gene lookup returns CDR1 LGHNA and CDR2 YNFKEQ. The CDR3 is 15 residues long. The CDR3 region is CASSLGIPSGNTIYF. Here the CDR3 DNA reads TGTGCCAGCAGCCTGGGCATACCTTCTGGAAACACCATATATTTT.

The chain joins TRBV28 to TRBJ1-2; D unclear. CDR3 length: 13 residues. Trimming took off 1 base at V and 1 base at J, with 4 bases between the two ends. The germline V gene has CDR1 MDHEN and CDR2 SYDVKM. The CDR3 here is CASSLLVNYGYTF. In DNA, the CDR3 is TGTGCCAGCAGTTTATTAGTTAACTATGGCTACACCTTC.

The chain combines TRBV6-5 with TRBJ2-1; TRBD2 is a possible D gene (6 bases). The germline CDR1 and CDR2 sequences are MNHEY and SVGAGI. Trimming removed 3 bases at V and 2 bases at J, with 11 bases between. The CDR3 totals 15 residues. The DNA for the CDR3 is TGTGCCAGCAGTTATAGGCTAGCGACCTACAATGAGCAGTTCTTC. Translating it yields CASSYRLATYNEQFF.

The chain couples TRBV5-1 to TRBJ1-2; 9 nucleotides agree with TRBD1. Germline values: CDR1 SGHRS, CDR2 YFSETQ. V trimming: 0 bases; J trimming: 4 bases; junction bases outside the gene matches: 4. The CDR3 covers 15 residues. Here the CDR3 DNA reads TGCGCCAGCAGCTTGGGGACAGGGGTTACCTATGGCTACACCTTC. Translation gives CASSLGTGVTYGYTF. Supplemented by reference TRBV5-1 and TRBJ1-2, the full variable domain reads KAGVTQTPRYLIKTRGQQVTLSCSPISGHRSVSWYQQTPGQGLQFLFEYFSETQRNKGNFPGRFSGRQFSNSRSEMNVSTLELGDSALYLCASSLGTGVTYGYTFGSGTRLTVV.

In its sample, this clone was seen once. This chain joins TRBV2 and TRBJ1-1; D possibly corresponds to TRBD1 (6 bases). CDR3 length: 14 residues. Trimming removed 2 bases from V and 2 bases from J, with 9 bases in between. CDR1 is SNHLY and CDR2 is FYNNEI in the germline V gene. This CDR3 is CASSEQGRNTEAFF. In DNA, the CDR3 is TGTGCCAGCAGTGAACAGGGGAGAAACACTGAAGCTTTCTTT.

V usage is TRBV27 and J usage is TRBJ2-3; 8 nucleotides agree with TRBD2. The germline gives CDR1 MNHEY, CDR2 SMNVEV (reference sequence). The junction had 5 bases not matched to a gene; V was cut back by 5 bases and J by 1 base. CDR3 length equals 15 residues. The chain's CDR3 is CASSASLAGTDTQYF. Here the CDR3 DNA reads TGTGCCAGCAGTGCCTCACTAGCGGGCACAGATACGCAGTATTTT.

This sequence joins TRBV6-5 and TRBJ1-1, with D possibly matching TRBD1 (5 bases). The CDR3 has 15 amino acids. Per germline, CDR1 MNHEY and CDR2 SVGAGI. V was clipped by 6 bases and J by 1 base, with 15 bases between them. CDR3 DNA: TGTGCCAGCAGCTCGGTGGGGGGATGGAACACTGAAGCTTTCTTT. Its translation: CASSSVGGWNTEAFF.

The V and J genes are TRBV12-3 or TRBV12-4 and TRBJ2-7, with TRBD2 as a possible D gene (6 bases). The CDR3 runs to 13 residues. V lost 7 bases and J lost 0, with 10 bases in between. The CDR3 DNA reads as TGTGCCAGCAACACCGGGAGCTCCTACGAGCAGTACTTC. Its protein product is CASNTGSSYEQYF.

The chain couples TRBV5-1 to TRBJ1-1; 7 nucleotides match TRBD1. The V gene end was trimmed by 4 bases and the J gene end by 1 base; junction bases not matched to a gene: 4. The CDR3 has 14 amino acids. CDR1 is SGHRS, CDR2 YFSETQ, per germline. In DNA form, the CDR3 reads TGCGCCAGCAGCACCGGGACAGAGAACACTGAAGCTTTCTTT. Translated, it gives CASSTGTENTEAFF.

CDR3 protein: CASSGGAGTGSVEQYF. CDR3 in DNA: TGTGCCAGCAGCGGGGGAGCCGGGACAGGATCGGTTGAGCAGTACTTC. This chain connects TRBV9 to TRBJ2-7; TRBD1 agrees at 8 bases. CDR1 is SGDLS, CDR2 YYNGEE, per germline. The J segment lost 7 bases and the V segment lost 3 bases, leaving 15 bases of the junction unmatched. This CDR3 comprises 16 residues. Full variable domain (remainder filled in from reference TRBV9 and TRBJ2-7): DSGVTQTPKHLITATGQRVTLRCSPRSGDLSVYWYQQSLDQGLQFLIQYYNGEERAKGNILERFSAQQFPDLHSELNLSSLELGDSALYFCASSGGAGTGSVEQYFGPGTRLTVT.

The V call is TRBV4-1, the J call TRBJ2-7; TRBD2 matches at 10 bases. The CDR3 runs 16 residues. CDR1 is MGHRA, CDR2 YSYEKL, per germline. With V trimmed by 3 bases and J by 2 bases, 7 bases remained unmatched. The chain's CDR3 is CASSHLGTSVAYEQYF. The CDR3, as DNA: TGCGCCAGCAGCCACCTCGGGACTAGCGTAGCCTACGAGCAGTACTTC.

The CDR3 here is CASSQDFQSDTQYF. CDR3 DNA sequence: TGTGCCAGCAGCCAAGATTTCCAGTCAGATACGCAGTATTTT. The chain couples TRBV3-1 (or the pseudogene TRBV3-2) to TRBJ2-3; D gene uncertain. Per germline, CDR1 LGHDT and CDR2 YNNKEL (reference sequence). This CDR3 region has 14 residues. V was clipped by 0 bases and J by 4 bases, with 8 bases between them.

This chain links TRBV23-1 with TRBJ2-6, with TRBD1 matching over 8 bases. TRBV23-1 is given ORF status, its function remaining uncertain. The length of the CDR3 is 20 residues. V lost 0 bases to trimming and J lost 1 base; unmatched junction nucleotides: 11. The CDR3 is CASSQSQGDRGASGANVLTF. CDR3 sequence (DNA): TGCGCCAGCAGTCAATCTCAGGGAGACAGGGGTGCGTCTGGGGCCAACGTCCTGACTTTC.